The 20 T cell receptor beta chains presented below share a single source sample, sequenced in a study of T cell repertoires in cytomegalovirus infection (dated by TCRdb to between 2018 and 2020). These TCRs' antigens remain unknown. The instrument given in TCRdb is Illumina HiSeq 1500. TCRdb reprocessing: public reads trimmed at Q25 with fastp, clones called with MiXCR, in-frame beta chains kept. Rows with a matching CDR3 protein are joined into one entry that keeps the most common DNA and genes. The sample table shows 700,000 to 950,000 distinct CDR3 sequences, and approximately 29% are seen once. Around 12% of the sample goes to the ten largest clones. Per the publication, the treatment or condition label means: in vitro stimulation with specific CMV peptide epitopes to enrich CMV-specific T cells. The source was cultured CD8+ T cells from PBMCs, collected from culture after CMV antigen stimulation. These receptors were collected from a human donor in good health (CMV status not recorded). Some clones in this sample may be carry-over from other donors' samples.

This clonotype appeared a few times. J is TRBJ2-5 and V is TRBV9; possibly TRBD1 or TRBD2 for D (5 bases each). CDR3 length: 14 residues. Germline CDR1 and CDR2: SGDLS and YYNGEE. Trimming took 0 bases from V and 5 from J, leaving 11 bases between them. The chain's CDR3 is CASSVGRGLETQYF. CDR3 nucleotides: TGTGCCAGCAGCGTAGGTCGGGGCTTGGAGACCCAGTACTTC.

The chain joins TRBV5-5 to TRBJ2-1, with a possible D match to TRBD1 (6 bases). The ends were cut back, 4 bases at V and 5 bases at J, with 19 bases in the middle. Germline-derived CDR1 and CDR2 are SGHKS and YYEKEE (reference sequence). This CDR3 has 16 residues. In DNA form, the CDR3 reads TGTGCCAGCAGCCCCCTACAGGGTACGACTAACAATGAGCAGTTCTTC. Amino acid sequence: CASSPLQGTTNNEQFF.

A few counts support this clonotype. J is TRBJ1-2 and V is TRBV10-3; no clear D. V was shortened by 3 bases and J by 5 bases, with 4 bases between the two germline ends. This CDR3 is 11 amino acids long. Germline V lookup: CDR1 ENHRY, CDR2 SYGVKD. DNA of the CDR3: TGTGCCATCAGTGAAACATATGGCTACACCTTC. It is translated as CAISETYGYTF.

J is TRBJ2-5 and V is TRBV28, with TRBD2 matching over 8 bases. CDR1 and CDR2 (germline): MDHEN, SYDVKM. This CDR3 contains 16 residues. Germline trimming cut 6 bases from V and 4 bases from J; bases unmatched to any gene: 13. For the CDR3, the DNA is TGTGCCAGCAGCCCGCCCGGGGGGGGCAGGGTAGAGACCCAGTACTTC. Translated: CASSPPGGGRVETQYF.

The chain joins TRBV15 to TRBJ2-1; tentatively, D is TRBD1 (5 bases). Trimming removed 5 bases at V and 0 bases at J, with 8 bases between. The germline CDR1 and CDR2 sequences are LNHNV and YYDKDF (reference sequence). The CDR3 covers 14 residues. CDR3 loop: CATSLDISYNEQFF. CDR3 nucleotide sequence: TGTGCCACCAGCTTGGACATCTCCTACAATGAGCAGTTCTTC.

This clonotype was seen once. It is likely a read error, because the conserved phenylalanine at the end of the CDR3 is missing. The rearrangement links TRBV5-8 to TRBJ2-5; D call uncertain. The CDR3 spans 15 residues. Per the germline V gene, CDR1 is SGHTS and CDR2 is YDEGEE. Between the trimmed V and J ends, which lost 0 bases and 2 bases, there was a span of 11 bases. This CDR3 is CASSLGWADQETQYI. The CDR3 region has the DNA TGTGCCAGCAGCTTGGGTTGGGCAGATCAAGAGACCCAGTACATC.

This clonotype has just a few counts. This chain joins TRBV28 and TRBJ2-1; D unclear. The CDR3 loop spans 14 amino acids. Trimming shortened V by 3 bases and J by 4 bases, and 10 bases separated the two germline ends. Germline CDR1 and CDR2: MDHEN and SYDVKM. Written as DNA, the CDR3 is TGTGCCAGCAGTTTTAACCTATTTTACAATGAGCAGTTCTTC. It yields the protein CASSFNLFYNEQFF.

The CDR3 protein is CASGYSGVPSGGRDSYEQYF. CDR3 nucleotides: TGTGCCAGCGGCTATTCTGGGGTCCCCAGCGGGGGCCGCGACTCCTACGAGCAGTACTTC. The chain links TRBV7-6 to TRBJ2-7; 8 bases line up with TRBD2. Germline CDR1 is SGHVS and CDR2 is FNYEAQ. V gave up 8 bases and J gave up 0 bases; unmatched junction bases: 24. The CDR3 totals 20 residues.

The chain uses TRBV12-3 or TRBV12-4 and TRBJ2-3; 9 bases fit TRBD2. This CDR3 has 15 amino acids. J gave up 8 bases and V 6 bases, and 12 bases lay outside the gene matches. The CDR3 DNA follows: TGTGCCAGCAGCTCCCCCGCTAGCGGGGTACGTACGCAGTATTTT. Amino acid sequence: CASSSPASGVRTQYF.

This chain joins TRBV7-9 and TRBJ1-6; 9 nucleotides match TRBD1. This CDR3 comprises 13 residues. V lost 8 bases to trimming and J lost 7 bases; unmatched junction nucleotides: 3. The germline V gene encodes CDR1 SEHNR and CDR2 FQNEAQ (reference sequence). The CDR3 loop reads CASDGTGNSPLHF. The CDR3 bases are TGTGCCAGCGACGGGACAGGGAATTCACCCCTCCACTTT.

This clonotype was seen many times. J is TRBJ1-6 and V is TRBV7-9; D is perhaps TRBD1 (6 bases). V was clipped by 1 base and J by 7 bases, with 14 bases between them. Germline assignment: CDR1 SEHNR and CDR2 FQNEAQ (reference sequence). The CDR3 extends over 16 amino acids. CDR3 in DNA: TGTGCCAGCAGCTTAGGGGGGACACCCACGAATTCACCCCTCCACTTT. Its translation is CASSLGGTPTNSPLHF.

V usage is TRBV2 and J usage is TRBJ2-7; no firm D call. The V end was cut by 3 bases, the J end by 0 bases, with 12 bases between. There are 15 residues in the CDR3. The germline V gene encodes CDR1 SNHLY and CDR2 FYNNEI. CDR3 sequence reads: CASSEGSVSSYEQYF. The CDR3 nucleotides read TGTGCCAGCAGTGAGGGGTCAGTTAGCTCCTACGAGCAGTACTTC.

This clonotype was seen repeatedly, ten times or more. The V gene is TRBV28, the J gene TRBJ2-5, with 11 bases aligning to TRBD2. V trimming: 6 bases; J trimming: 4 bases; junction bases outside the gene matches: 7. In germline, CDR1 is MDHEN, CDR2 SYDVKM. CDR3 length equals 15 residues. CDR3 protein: CASSFSGGVRETQYF. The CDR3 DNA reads TGTGCCAGCAGCTTTAGCGGGGGGGTTCGAGAGACCCAGTACTTC.

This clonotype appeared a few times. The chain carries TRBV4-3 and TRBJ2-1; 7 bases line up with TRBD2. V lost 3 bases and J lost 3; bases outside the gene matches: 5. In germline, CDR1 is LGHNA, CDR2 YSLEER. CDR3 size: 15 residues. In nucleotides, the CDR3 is TGCGCCAGCAGCCATGATTCGGGGGGCTACAATGAGCAGTTCTTC. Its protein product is CASSHDSGGYNEQFF.

CDR3 bases: TGTGCCAGTAGTATTCACAACTACAATGAGCAGTTCTTC. Translation gives CASSIHNYNEQFF. This chain connects TRBV19 to TRBJ2-1, with no clear D. CDR3 length: 13 amino acids. With 3 bases removed from V and 3 bases from J, the gap between germline ends came to 6 bases. Per the germline V gene, CDR1 is LNHDA and CDR2 is SQIVND (reference sequence).

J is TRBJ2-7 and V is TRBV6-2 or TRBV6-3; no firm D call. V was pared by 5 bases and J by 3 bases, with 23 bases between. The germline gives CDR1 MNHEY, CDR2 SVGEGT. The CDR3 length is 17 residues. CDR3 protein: CASSPGYRLDRNYEQYV. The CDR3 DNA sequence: TGTGCCAGCAGTCCCGGGTACCGACTCGACCGAAACTACGAGCAGTACGTC.

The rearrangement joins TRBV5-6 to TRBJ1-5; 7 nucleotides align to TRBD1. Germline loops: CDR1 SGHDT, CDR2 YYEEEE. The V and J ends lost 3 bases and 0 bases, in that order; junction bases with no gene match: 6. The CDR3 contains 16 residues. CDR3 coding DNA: TGTGCCAGCAGCTGGTGGGACAGATATAGCAATCAGCCCCAGCATTTT. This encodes CASSWWDRYSNQPQHF.

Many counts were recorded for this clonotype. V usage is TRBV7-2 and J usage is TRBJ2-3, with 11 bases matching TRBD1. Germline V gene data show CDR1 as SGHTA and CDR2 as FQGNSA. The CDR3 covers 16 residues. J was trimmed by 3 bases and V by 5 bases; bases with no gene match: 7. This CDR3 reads CASSRRTGGGTDTQYF. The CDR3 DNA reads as TGTGCCAGCAGCCGCCGGACAGGGGGCGGGACAGATACGCAGTATTTT.

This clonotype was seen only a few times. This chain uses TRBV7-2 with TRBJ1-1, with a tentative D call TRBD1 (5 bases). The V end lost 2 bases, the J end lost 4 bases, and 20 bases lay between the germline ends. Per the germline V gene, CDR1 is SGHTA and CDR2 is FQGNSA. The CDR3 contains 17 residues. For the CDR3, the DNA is TGTGCCAGCAGCTTATTGGGGGTGGGCAGAAGTCCCACTGAAGCTTTCTTT. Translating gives CASSLLGVGRSPTEAFF.

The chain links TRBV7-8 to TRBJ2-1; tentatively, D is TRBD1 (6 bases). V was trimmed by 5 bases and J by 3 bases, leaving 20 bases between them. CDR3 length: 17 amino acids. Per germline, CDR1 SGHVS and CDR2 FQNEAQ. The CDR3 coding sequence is TGTGCCAGCAGCCCCTGGGACACAGTACTAAACTACAATGAGCAGTTCTTC. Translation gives CASSPWDTVLNYNEQFF.